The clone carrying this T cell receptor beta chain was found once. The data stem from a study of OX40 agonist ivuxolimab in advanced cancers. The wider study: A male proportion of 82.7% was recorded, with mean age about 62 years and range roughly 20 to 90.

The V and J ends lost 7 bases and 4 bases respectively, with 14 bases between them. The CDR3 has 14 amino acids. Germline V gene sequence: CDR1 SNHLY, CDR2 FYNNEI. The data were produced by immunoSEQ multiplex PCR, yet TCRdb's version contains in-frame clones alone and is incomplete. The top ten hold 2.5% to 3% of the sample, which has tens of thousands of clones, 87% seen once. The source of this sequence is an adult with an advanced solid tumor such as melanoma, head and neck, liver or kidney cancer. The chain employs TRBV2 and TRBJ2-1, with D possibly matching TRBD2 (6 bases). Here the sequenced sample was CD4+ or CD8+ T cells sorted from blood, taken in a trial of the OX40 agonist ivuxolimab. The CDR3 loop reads CASNSGVLYNEQFF. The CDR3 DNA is TGTGCCAGCAATAGCGGAGTCCTTTACAATGAGCAGTTCTTC.